The 27 T cell receptor beta chains in this list originate from one sample, sequenced in a study of T cell changes during pregnancy in multiple sclerosis. The table came from immunoSEQ multiplex PCR; TCRdb's copy has only in-frame clones and leaves some out. The data show about 36,000 clones, more than 70% seen once. The starting material was CD4+ T cells from peripheral blood mononuclear cells, obtained in the first trimester of pregnancy. All receptors come from a female donor with multiple sclerosis, enrolled in a pregnancy study.

This sequence joins TRBV6-6 and TRBJ2-2; 8 nucleotides line up with TRBD1. J was trimmed by 7 bases and V by 1 base; bases with no gene match: 5. Germline V gene sequence: CDR1 MNHNY, CDR2 SVGAGI (reference sequence). The CDR3 is 15 amino acids. The CDR3 DNA is TGTGCCAGCAGTTACTTTTCAGGGGGCCGCGGGGAGCTGTTTTTT. It translates to CASSYFSGGRGELFF.

The chain joins TRBV27 to TRBJ2-7, with D possibly matching TRBD1 (6 bases). V lost 5 bases and J 4 bases, leaving 15 bases between the germline ends. Germline CDR1 MNHEY, CDR2 SMNVEV (reference sequence). The CDR3 is made up of 14 amino acids. The CDR3 is CASSMRDTEYEQYF. The CDR3 DNA follows: TGTGCCAGCAGTATGAGGGACACCGAATACGAGCAGTACTTC.

The chain uses TRBV6-5 and TRBJ2-1, with 9 bases aligning to TRBD2. Germline CDR1 and CDR2: MNHEY and SVGAGI. CDR3 length: 15 amino acids. Unmatched junction bases numbered 6, after V lost 6 bases and J lost 3 bases. CDR3 residues: CASRMTSGYYNEQFF. DNA for the CDR3: TGTGCCAGCAGGATGACTAGCGGTTACTACAATGAGCAGTTCTTC.

This sequence joins TRBV30 and TRBJ2-3, with D perhaps matching TRBD1 (5 bases). Trimming left V 1 base short and J 6 bases short, with 8 bases between. Germline V gene data show CDR1 as GTSNPN and CDR2 as SVGIG (reference sequence). This CDR3 is built from 12 residues. CDR3 sequence reads: CAWSAQDDTQYF. Written as DNA, the CDR3 is TGTGCCTGGAGTGCACAGGATGATACGCAGTATTTT.

This chain connects TRBV19 to TRBJ2-1, with TRBD2 matching 15 bases. V trimming: 5 bases; J trimming: 8 bases; junction bases outside the gene matches: 13. The germline CDR1 and CDR2 sequences are LNHDA and SQIVND (reference sequence). The CDR3 sequence is 18 residues long. The CDR3 region is CASSSGTSGRPLGDEQFF. The DNA of the CDR3 is TGTGCCAGTAGTTCAGGGACTAGCGGGAGGCCGTTGGGGGATGAGCAGTTCTTC.

The chain recombines TRBV19 with TRBJ1-1; 9 positions agree with TRBD1. Germline lookup yields CDR1 LNHDA and CDR2 SQIVND (reference sequence). This CDR3 region has 16 residues. V lost 7 bases, J lost 2 bases, and 11 bases stayed unmatched. Here the CDR3 reads CASNLLPGQGNTEAFF. CDR3 DNA: TGTGCCAGTAACCTCCTACCGGGACAGGGTAACACTGAAGCTTTCTTT.

The V call is TRBV23-1, the J call TRBJ2-7; maybe TRBD1 (5 bases). TRBV23-1 is treated as an ORF (open reading frame) with a function not yet certain. This CDR3 comprises 13 residues. V lost 4 bases to trimming and J lost 5 bases, with 12 bases between them. CDR3 DNA: TGCGCCAGCAGTCCCAGGGTTCGGAACGAGCAGTACTTC. It encodes CASSPRVRNEQYF.

The rearrangement links TRBV28 to TRBJ2-3; 10 bases match TRBD1. Germline-derived CDR1 and CDR2 are MDHEN and SYDVKM. J lost 5 bases, V lost 6 bases, and 11 bases had no gene match. This CDR3 contains 16 residues. CDR3 region: CASRSTGTGVGDTQYF. The CDR3 DNA reads as TGTGCCAGCAGGTCGACCGGGACAGGGGTCGGAGATACGCAGTATTTT.

The CDR3 nucleotides are TGTGCCAGCAGTTCCACAGGGCTCACAAATCAGCCCCAGCATTTT. As protein: CASSSTGLTNQPQHF. The chain links TRBV27 to TRBJ1-5; tentatively, D is TRBD1 (6 bases). This CDR3 spans 15 amino acids. The ends were cut back, 4 bases at V and 4 bases at J, with 14 bases in the middle. Germline lookup yields CDR1 MNHEY and CDR2 SMNVEV (reference sequence).

The V and J genes are TRBV9 and TRBJ2-1, with D tentatively TRBD2 (7 bases). V was pared by 4 bases and J by 5 bases, with 16 bases between. Germline V CDR1 and CDR2: SGDLS, YYNGEE. This CDR3 region has 15 residues. CDR3 loop: CASSPGGWAHNEQFF. CDR3 bases: TGTGCCAGCAGCCCGGGGGGCTGGGCACACAATGAGCAGTTCTTC. Full variable domain (outside the CDR3, taken from reference TRBV9 and TRBJ2-1): DSGVTQTPKHLITATGQRVTLRCSPRSGDLSVYWYQQSLDQGLQFLIQYYNGEERAKGNILERFSAQQFPDLHSELNLSSLELGDSALYFCASSPGGWAHNEQFFGPGTRLTVL.

The V call is TRBV28, the J call TRBJ1-5; TRBD1 is a possible D gene (6 bases). CDR1 MDHEN and CDR2 SYDVKM come from the germline V gene. The V end lost 1 base, the J end lost 6 bases, and 13 bases lay between the germline ends. This CDR3 has 15 residues. The CDR3: CASSLLRGGVQPQHF. The CDR3 coding sequence is TGTGCCAGCAGTTTATTGAGGGGGGGAGTTCAGCCCCAGCATTTT. Complete variable domain (other parts from reference TRBV28 and TRBJ1-5): DVKVTQSSRYLVKRTGEKVFLECVQDMDHENMFWYRQDPGLGLRLIYFSYDVKMKEKGDIPEGYSVSREKKERFSLILESASTNQTSMYLCASSLLRGGVQPQHFGDGTRLSIL.

J is TRBJ2-5 and V is TRBV5-1, with 9 bases fitting TRBD1. J was trimmed by 2 bases and V by 7 bases; bases with no gene match: 9. The CDR3 length is 15 residues. Germline CDR1 is SGHRS and CDR2 is YFSETQ. The CDR3 DNA reads TGCGCCAGCCGGCGGGACGACAGGGGGCAAGAGACCCAGTACTTC. Protein: CASRRDDRGQETQYF.

This clone was recorded only once. This chain links TRBV2 with TRBJ2-7; a weak D match, TRBD2 (6 bases). CDR1 and CDR2 (germline): SNHLY, FYNNEI. The CDR3 length is 14 residues. V shed 3 bases and J shed 5 bases, with 14 bases lying between them. The CDR3 sequence is CASSETRGANEQYF. The CDR3 DNA reads as TGTGCCAGCAGTGAGACTAGAGGGGCTAACGAGCAGTACTTC.

This chain links TRBV27 with TRBJ1-1; D is possibly TRBD1 (5 bases). This CDR3 spans 15 amino acids. Per the germline V gene, CDR1 is MNHEY and CDR2 is SMNVEV (reference sequence). V was clipped by 5 bases and J by 2 bases, with 15 bases between them. Written as DNA, the CDR3 is TGTGCCAGCAGTCCCCTGGGACTGATAAACACTGAAGCTTTCTTT. Translating it yields CASSPLGLINTEAFF.

This clone was picked up a small number of times. The genes are TRBV30 and TRBJ1-2; 7 nucleotides agree with TRBD1. Germline V gene lookup returns CDR1 GTSNPN and CDR2 SVGIG (reference sequence). V gave up 2 bases and J gave up 4 bases; unmatched junction bases: 4. The CDR3 totals 13 residues. The CDR3 reads CAWSRDRVYGYTF. The CDR3 DNA is TGTGCCTGGAGTCGCGACAGGGTCTATGGCTACACCTTC.

The rearrangement links TRBV5-1 to TRBJ2-2; 7 bases map to TRBD2. Germline V gene data show CDR1 as SGHRS and CDR2 as YFSETQ. The CDR3 extends over 16 amino acids. V was pared by 4 bases and J by 4 bases, with 10 bases of the junction left unmatched. CDR3 protein: CASSRRLAEGTGELFF. CDR3 DNA sequence: TGCGCCAGCAGCCGAAGGCTAGCGGAGGGCACCGGGGAGCTGTTTTTT.

The V and J genes are TRBV19 and TRBJ1-5; D is undetermined. V lost 8 bases to trimming and J lost 3 bases, with 11 bases between them. Germline CDR1 reads LNHDA; CDR2 reads SQIVND (reference sequence). This CDR3 has 13 residues. The CDR3 sequence is CASHRELNQPQHF. In nucleotides, the CDR3 is TGTGCCAGTCACCGGGAGCTCAATCAGCCCCAGCATTTT.

Here the CDR3 reads CASSPGTSGAPQFF. The DNA for the CDR3 is TGTGCCAGCAGCCCCGGGACTAGCGGGGCCCCGCAGTTCTTC. The V gene is TRBV28, the J gene TRBJ2-1; 13 positions match TRBD2. Germline CDR1 MDHEN, CDR2 SYDVKM. This CDR3 region has 14 residues. The junction had 8 bases not matched to a gene; V was cut back by 6 bases and J by 12 bases.

The chain uses TRBV6-6 and TRBJ2-1; 8 bases align to TRBD2. The CDR3 is 15 amino acids. Trimming cost V 0 bases and J 3 bases; bases outside gene matches: 1. Germline V gene sequence: CDR1 MNHNY, CDR2 SVGAGI (reference sequence). DNA of the CDR3: TGTGCCAGCAGTTACTCCGGGACTAGCTACAATGAGCAGTTCTTC. Protein sequence: CASSYSGTSYNEQFF.

This clone was seen only once. This sequence joins TRBV30 and TRBJ1-2; D gene ambiguous. V lost 3 bases to trimming and J lost 3 bases, with 5 bases between them. This CDR3 contains 11 residues. Germline CDR1 reads GTSNPN; CDR2 reads SVGIG (reference sequence). CDR3 region: CAWRAHYGYTF. As DNA, the CDR3 is TGTGCCTGGAGGGCACACTATGGCTACACCTTC.

The chain employs TRBV5-1 and TRBJ1-2; D not resolved. The V and J ends lost 0 bases and 6 bases respectively, with 15 bases between them. Germline V gives CDR1 SGHRS, CDR2 YFSETQ. The CDR3 is 15 amino acids. CDR3 protein: CASSLVGRAHHGYTF. The CDR3 DNA reads TGCGCCAGCAGCTTGGTGGGGAGGGCGCACCATGGCTACACCTTC. The full variable domain, in which reference TRBV5-1 and TRBJ1-2 provide the parts outside the CDR3, is KAGVTQTPRYLIKTRGQQVTLSCSPISGHRSVSWYQQTPGQGLQFLFEYFSETQRNKGNFPGRFSGRQFSNSRSEMNVSTLELGDSALYLCASSLVGRAHHGYTFGSGTRLTVV.

The chain links TRBV6-5 to TRBJ1-2; 9 bases align to TRBD1. The CDR3 consists of 13 residues. Per germline, CDR1 MNHEY and CDR2 SVGAGI. The junction had 13 bases not matched to a gene; V was cut back by 10 bases and J by 10 bases. CDR3 sequence: CATISGTGFDYTF. The CDR3 nucleotides read TGTGCCACCATTTCGGGGACAGGGTTCGACTACACCTTC.

The chain uses TRBV2 and TRBJ2-1; 7 nucleotides agree with TRBD2. Unmatched junction bases numbered 15, after V lost 5 bases and J lost 5 bases. This CDR3 is 17 amino acids long. The germline CDR1 and CDR2 sequences are SNHLY and FYNNEI. CDR3 DNA sequence: TGTGCCAGCAGTAGAACTAATCACGGAGCGGGAAACAATGAGCAGTTCTTC. This sequence encodes CASSRTNHGAGNNEQFF. The full variable domain, with the rest looked up from reference TRBV2 and TRBJ2-1, is EPEVTQTPSHQVTQMGQEVILRCVPISNHLYFYWYRQILGQKVEFLVSFYNNEISEKSEIFDDQFSVERPDGSNFTLKIRSTKLEDSAMYFCASSRTNHGAGNNEQFFGPGTRLTVL.

The V gene is TRBV4-1, the J gene TRBJ2-1, with D perhaps TRBD1 (5 bases). In germline, CDR1 is MGHRA, CDR2 YSYEKL. The CDR3 totals 18 residues. V was clipped by 3 bases and J by 6 bases, with 24 bases between them. The CDR3 coding sequence is TGCGCCAGCAGCCATTTCCGGGCCCAGGGAAAGGCCTTCAATGAGCAGTTCTTC. It encodes CASSHFRAQGKAFNEQFF.

This clone has only a few counts. V gene TRBV9 combines with J gene TRBJ2-7; 8 bases align to TRBD1. After removal of 3 bases from V and 5 bases from J, the junction contained 7 bases not matched to a gene. Germline-derived CDR1 and CDR2 are SGDLS and YYNGEE. This CDR3 spans 14 amino acids. As DNA, the CDR3 is TGTGCCAGCAGCGCCCGGACAGGGCTTCACGAGCAGTACTTC. This codes for CASSARTGLHEQYF.

This chain connects TRBV7-3 to TRBJ2-2; the D gene is possibly TRBD2 (7 bases). Germline V lookup: CDR1 SGHTA, CDR2 FQGTGA. The CDR3 loop spans 16 amino acids. V dropped 4 bases and J dropped 1 base, with 13 bases sitting between them. This CDR3 reads CASSSRGAGNTGELFF. The CDR3 nucleotides are TGTGCCAGCAGCTCCCGGGGGGCCGGGAACACCGGGGAGCTGTTTTTT.

The chain is built from TRBV6-6 and TRBJ1-3; TRBD1 agrees at 9 bases. Trimming removed 6 bases from V and 0 bases from J; junction bases left unmatched: 6. Germline assignment: CDR1 MNHNY and CDR2 SVGAGI (reference sequence). CDR3 length: 16 residues. CDR3 nucleotide sequence: TGTGCCAGCAGCTTCGGGACAGGGAGCTCTGGAAACACCATATATTTT. This gives the protein CASSFGTGSSGNTIYF.